These 18 T cell receptor beta chains originate from one sample sequenced in a study of beta chain features in type 1 diabetes. Study-wide points: Shortening that was moderate but significant affected the TCRB CDR3s of Type 1 diabetes patients in all four CD4+ subsets.

For these receptors, no antigen is known. Reverse transcribing all isolated RNA meant expressed TCRB transcripts were sequenced. Clones were read by immunoSEQ multiplex PCR, and TCRdb kept only the in-frame ones, dropping some. Among over 200,000 clones listed, 9.5% to 13% were seen once. Specimen: naive CD4+ T cells from blood. The receptors originated from a man aged 30-40 years with type 1 diabetes.

This clone was detected a few times. The chain couples TRBV7-9 to TRBJ2-1, with 7 nucleotides matching TRBD2. V lost 0 bases, J lost 5 bases, and 7 bases stayed unmatched. The CDR3 contains 16 residues. Germline V gene lookup returns CDR1 SEHNR and CDR2 FQNEAQ (reference sequence). The CDR3: CASSLAFRGRNNEQFF. As DNA, the CDR3 is TGTGCCAGCAGCTTAGCGTTCCGCGGGAGAAACAATGAGCAGTTCTTC.

This clone was picked up a small number of times. The V gene is TRBV15, the J gene TRBJ2-3; no clear D gene. This CDR3 has 12 residues. The V end was cut by 5 bases, the J end by 9 bases, with 12 bases between. Germline V gene sequence: CDR1 LNHNV, CDR2 YYDKDF (reference sequence). CDR3 residues: CATSLERETQYF. CDR3 sequence (DNA): TGTGCCACCAGCCTCGAACGAGAGACGCAGTATTTT.

The chain carries TRBV7-8 and TRBJ2-3; D uncertain. Trimming stripped 7 bases from V and 0 bases from J, with 11 bases between. The CDR3 length is 14 residues. The germline CDR1 and CDR2 sequences are SGHVS and FQNEAQ. This CDR3 is CASKLQTSTDTQYF. As DNA, the CDR3 is TGTGCCAGCAAACTTCAGACTAGCACAGATACGCAGTATTTT.

The genes are TRBV29-1 and TRBJ1-5; D gene unclear. V lost 0 bases and J 7 bases, leaving 4 bases between the germline ends. The CDR3 extends over 11 amino acids. Germline V CDR1 and CDR2: SQVTM, ANQGSEA. Written as DNA, the CDR3 is TGCAGCGTTGAAGATCCACAGCCCCAGCATTTT. Amino acids: CSVEDPQPQHF.

Comment on this clone: The sample carries other DNA sequences with the same CDR3. This chain's CDR3 is CASSPGQGPYEQYF. CDR3 DNA: TGTGCCAGCTCCCCGGGACAGGGGCCCTACGAGCAGTACTTC. This rearrangement joins TRBV18 to TRBJ2-7; 10 nucleotides align to TRBD1. From germline, CDR1 is KGHSH and CDR2 LQKENI. This CDR3 has 14 amino acids. After removal of 6 bases from V and 2 bases from J, the junction contained 4 bases not matched to a gene.

V and J are TRBV30 and TRBJ1-3, with a possible D match to TRBD1 (6 bases). Looked up from germline, CDR1 is GTSNPN and CDR2 is SVGIG (reference sequence). The CDR3 spans 13 residues. Trimming removed 7 bases from V and 0 bases from J, with 10 bases in between. The DNA for the CDR3 is TGTGCCTTACAGGGCCTCTCTGGAAACACCATATATTTT. Protein product: CALQGLSGNTIYF.

This chain uses TRBV9 with TRBJ2-3; 12 bases line up with TRBD1. The trim removed 3 bases at V and 5 bases at J, leaving 10 bases unmatched. The CDR3 length is 17 residues. CDR1 is SGDLS, CDR2 YYNGEE, per germline. In nucleotides, the CDR3 is TGTGCCAGCAGCGCACAGGGGGACAGGGGGCTCGTAGATACGCAGTATTTT. As protein: CASSAQGDRGLVDTQYF.

This clone has just a few counts. The chain recombines TRBV25-1 with TRBJ2-2, with a possible D match to TRBD1 (6 bases). V was clipped by 8 bases and J by 6 bases, with 10 bases between them. CDR3 length equals 12 residues. Germline CDR1 reads MGHDK; CDR2 reads SYGVNS. The CDR3 DNA is TGTGCCAGCGAAAGGGGGTCCGGGGAGCTGTTTTTT. The encoded protein is CASERGSGELFF. The full variable domain, rest sourced from reference TRBV25-1 and TRBJ2-2, is EADIYQTPRYLVIGTGKKITLECSQTMGHDKMYWYQQDPGMELHLIHYSYGVNSTEKGDLSSESTVSRIRTEHFPLTLESARPSHTSQYLCASERGSGELFFGEGSRLTVL.

This clone showed up just a few times. The gene calls are TRBV30 and TRBJ1-5; no definite D call. CDR1 GTSNPN and CDR2 SVGIG come from the germline V gene (reference sequence). V was shortened by 3 bases and J by 10 bases, with 19 bases between the two germline ends. The CDR3 is made up of 14 amino acids. The CDR3 reads CAWSASGVAGPQHF. The CDR3 DNA sequence: TGTGCCTGGAGCGCTTCCGGGGTAGCGGGACCCCAGCATTTT.

In this sample, this clone turned up a few times. The gene calls are TRBV23-1 and TRBJ1-5, with no clear D. TRBV23-1 belongs to the ORF category, with a function that is uncertain. The CDR3 has 13 residues. V dropped 2 bases and J dropped 5 bases, with 7 bases sitting between them. The CDR3: CASSQRAYQPQHF. The CDR3 DNA reads as TGCGCCAGCAGTCAAAGAGCCTATCAGCCCCAGCATTTT.

This clone occurred a few times. This chain's CDR3 is CASSLAGADTGELFF. The CDR3 region has the DNA TGTGCCAGCAGCTTAGCGGGGGCTGACACCGGGGAGCTGTTTTTT. The J gene is TRBJ2-2, the V gene TRBV7-3; tentative D call: TRBD2 (7 bases). The CDR3 spans 15 residues. V dropped 2 bases and J dropped 3 bases, with 10 bases sitting between them. Per germline, CDR1 SGHTA and CDR2 FQGTGA.

This clone was detected only a few times. CDR3 in DNA: TGCAGCGCTATGGGACAGGGGAGAACTGAAGCTTTCTTT. As protein: CSAMGQGRTEAFF. This chain joins TRBV29-1 and TRBJ1-1, with 10 bases aligning to TRBD1. Looked up from germline, CDR1 is SQVTM and CDR2 is ANQGSEA. The ends lost 7 bases at V and 5 bases at J; junction bases unmatched: 7. The CDR3 totals 13 residues.

This clone came up a few times. CDR3 residues: CASSWPRRYGYTF. The CDR3 region has the DNA TGTGCCAGCAGTTGGCCCCGGAGGTATGGCTACACCTTC. The chain recombines TRBV2 with TRBJ1-2; D uncertain. The CDR3 sequence is 13 residues long. Per germline, CDR1 SNHLY and CDR2 FYNNEI. The germline V and J ends were trimmed by 5 bases and 5 bases, with 12 bases remaining between them.

This clone has a handful of counts. This chain links TRBV7-9 with TRBJ2-3; a possible D gene is TRBD1 (5 bases). The germline V gene has CDR1 SEHNR and CDR2 FQNEAQ (reference sequence). Between the trimmed V and J ends, which lost 2 bases and 1 base, there was a span of 22 bases. CDR3 size: 19 residues. The CDR3 here is CASSLSTRWAGFGTDTQYF. The CDR3 nucleotides read TGTGCCAGCAGCTTATCGACCCGATGGGCAGGGTTCGGCACAGATACGCAGTATTTT.

The chain carries TRBV18 and TRBJ2-7, with D perhaps TRBD2 (5 bases). Trimming removed 3 bases from V and 2 bases from J, with 11 bases in between. The CDR3 covers 14 residues. CDR1 KGHSH and CDR2 LQKENI come from the germline V gene. CDR3 sequence: CASSPSGDTYEQYF. CDR3 in DNA: TGTGCCAGCTCACCTTCCGGGGATACCTACGAGCAGTACTTC. Filled out from reference TRBV18 and TRBJ2-7, the complete variable domain reads NAGVMQNPRHLVRRRGQEARLRCSPMKGHSHVYWYRQLPEEGLKFMVYLQKENIIDESGMPKERFSAEFPKEGPSILRIQQVVRGDSAAYFCASSPSGDTYEQYFGPGTRLTVT.

The chain recombines TRBV9 with TRBJ2-7; 10 positions agree with TRBD2. Germline loops: CDR1 SGDLS, CDR2 YYNGEE. This CDR3 contains 14 residues. The V and J ends lost 4 bases and 0 bases, in that order; junction bases with no gene match: 1. The CDR3 DNA reads TGTGCCAGCAGCACTAGCGGGGCCTCCTACGAGCAGTACTTC. It is translated as CASSTSGASYEQYF.

The chain uses TRBV19 and TRBJ2-7; D remains ambiguous. V was cut by 2 bases and J by 0 bases, with 11 bases left in between. This CDR3 comprises 15 residues. The germline gives CDR1 LNHDA, CDR2 SQIVND (reference sequence). This chain's CDR3 is CASSITTLDSYEQYF. The CDR3 DNA sequence: TGTGCCAGTAGTATAACGACACTCGACTCCTACGAGCAGTACTTC.

The chain carries TRBV4-3 and TRBJ1-2; no reliable D call. Germline V gene data show CDR1 as LGHNA and CDR2 as YSLEER. V was clipped by 2 bases and J by 5 bases, with 12 bases between them. This CDR3 contains 14 residues. CDR3 protein: CASSQRVVAYGYTF. The CDR3 nucleotides read TGCGCCAGCAGCCAACGGGTGGTGGCATATGGCTACACCTTC.